Below, 23 T cell receptor beta chains from the same sample are listed, as sequenced in a study of T-cell reconstitution after alpha-beta-depleted transplantation in children. Unique molecular identifiers were used to barcode this TCRbeta library. TCRdb reprocessed the PCR reads via MiXCR and lists one record per CDR3 protein. The sample carries 500,000 to 600,000 distinct CDR3 sequences, about 31% recorded once. The material sequenced was PBMCs from the stem cell graft donor, taken from the stem cell graft. All receptors derive from a human donor who donated a stem cell graft to a child with aplastic anemia.

This clonotype showed up just a few times. J is TRBJ2-3 and V is TRBV21-1; the table assigns TRBD2, which was not confirmed against the DNA. TRBV21-1 is described as a pseudogene. This CDR3 comprises 18 residues. The DNA of the CDR3 is TGTGCCAGCAGCAAAGCCACAACTAGCGGTAGAAGCACAGATACGCAGTATTTT. Encoded protein: CASSKATTSGRSTDTQYF.

There are a few counts of this clonotype. This chain connects TRBV25-1 to TRBJ2-1; D possibly corresponds to TRBD2 (5 bases). This CDR3 has 14 residues. The germline gives CDR1 MGHDK, CDR2 SYGVNS. V was trimmed by 5 bases and J by 9 bases, leaving 17 bases between them. The CDR3 loop is CASSKRGFNGEQFF. For the CDR3, the DNA is TGTGCCAGCAGTAAACGAGGGTTTAACGGTGAGCAGTTCTTC. The full variable domain, rest sourced from reference TRBV25-1 and TRBJ2-1, is EADIYQTPRYLVIGTGKKITLECSQTMGHDKMYWYQQDPGMELHLIHYSYGVNSTEKGDLSSESTVSRIRTEHFPLTLESARPSHTSQYLCASSKRGFNGEQFFGPGTRLTVL.

This clonotype appeared once. The V gene is TRBV28, the J gene TRBJ2-4; 8 bases are shared with TRBD1. This CDR3 region has 14 residues. The junction had 4 bases not matched to a gene; V was cut back by 7 bases and J by 2 bases. Germline V gene sequence: CDR1 MDHEN, CDR2 SYDVKM. The CDR3 is CASTDRVTKNIQYF. Here the CDR3 DNA reads TGTGCCAGCACGGACAGGGTAACCAAAAACATTCAGTACTTC.

This clonotype was counted only a few times. V usage is TRBV6-5 and J usage is TRBJ2-7; D is uncertain. Trimming took off 9 bases at V and 3 bases at J, with 15 bases between the two ends. The CDR3 spans 13 residues. CDR1 is MNHEY, CDR2 SVGAGI, per germline. DNA for the CDR3: TGTGCCAGTGGAGCCACCTTCTTCTACGAGCAGTACTTC. This codes for CASGATFFYEQYF.

The CDR3 coding sequence is TGTGCCAGCAGTTACTCGGGCAGGAGCTCCTACGAGCAGTACGTC. Protein: CASSYSGRSSYEQYV. This chain connects TRBV6-2 or TRBV6-3 to TRBJ2-7; D not certain. V gave up 0 bases and J gave up 0 bases, with 9 bases separating them. The CDR3 length is 15 residues. Germline CDR1 MNHEY, CDR2 SVGEGT.

This clonotype has only a few counts. V and J are TRBV29-1 and TRBJ2-7; 8 bases align to TRBD1. The germline V gene encodes CDR1 SQVTM and CDR2 ANQGSEA. V lost 2 bases, J lost 5 bases, and 11 bases stayed unmatched. The CDR3 length is 15 residues. The CDR3 loop is CSVERVSAGGNEQYF. The CDR3, as DNA: TGCAGCGTTGAAAGGGTTTCGGCAGGGGGCAACGAGCAGTACTTC.

The chain combines TRBV12-3 or TRBV12-4 with TRBJ1-3; 9 bases map to TRBD1. V shed 3 bases, J shed 4 bases, and the junction held 10 bases outside the gene matches. The CDR3 is 17 residues long. Here the CDR3 reads CASSLGQQGARGNTIYF. The CDR3, as DNA: TGTGCCAGCAGTTTGGGCCAACAGGGGGCGCGGGGAAACACCATATATTTT.

This clonotype was seen a handful of times. The J gene is TRBJ2-2, the V gene TRBV7-2; D is uncertain. CDR1 and CDR2 (germline): SGHTA, FQGNSA. The CDR3 totals 13 residues. Trimming removed 2 bases at V and 3 bases at J, with 4 bases between. This chain's CDR3 is CASSLRHTGELFF. As DNA, the CDR3 is TGTGCCAGCAGCTTAAGGCACACCGGGGAGCTGTTTTTT.

This clonotype was seen a few times. The chain has TRBV27 and TRBJ1-1; unclear D gene. V dropped 3 bases and J dropped 0 bases, with 17 bases sitting between them. The germline V gene has CDR1 MNHEY and CDR2 SMNVEV (reference sequence). This CDR3 has 17 amino acids. DNA for the CDR3: TGTGCCAGCAGTTTTAAGGGCGCCCTTCTTTTGAACACTGAAGCTTTCTTT. This translates into CASSFKGALLLNTEAFF.

This clonotype came up many times. V and J are TRBV20-1 and TRBJ2-7; 9 bases match TRBD1. Germline V gene data show CDR1 as DFQATT and CDR2 as SNEGSKA (reference sequence). V dropped 6 bases and J dropped 5; count of bases not matched to a gene: 2. The CDR3 sequence is 11 residues long. The DNA for the CDR3 is TGCAGTGCCGGACAGGGGAACGAGCAGTACGTC. Its translation: CSAGQGNEQYV.

This clonotype has only a few counts. The gene calls are TRBV12-3 or TRBV12-4 and TRBJ1-2; TRBD1 agrees at 7 bases. The CDR3 length is 13 residues. The V and J ends lost 5 bases and 2 bases, in that order; junction bases with no gene match: 2. DNA of the CDR3: TGTGCCAGCAGTGTGGGACAGAACTATGGCTACACCTTC. Its translation is CASSVGQNYGYTF.

This clonotype was counted a few times. The J gene is TRBJ2-1, the V gene TRBV6-5, with D hard to call. Trimming took 2 bases from V and 10 from J, leaving 9 bases between them. Germline CDR1 is MNHEY and CDR2 is SVGAGI. This CDR3 region has 12 residues. The CDR3 protein is CASSYPGGEQFF. The DNA for the CDR3 is TGTGCCAGCAGTTACCCCGGTGGGGAGCAGTTCTTC.

The chain couples TRBV5-1 to TRBJ1-1; TRBD1 might be the D (6 bases). Trimming took 4 bases from V and 4 from J, leaving 17 bases between them. The CDR3 covers 15 residues. Germline lookup yields CDR1 SGHRS and CDR2 YFSETQ. The CDR3 region is CASSPGGPRVTEAFF. The CDR3 coding sequence is TGCGCCAGCAGCCCTGGGGGCCCGAGGGTCACTGAAGCTTTCTTT. Drawing the rest from reference TRBV5-1 and TRBJ1-1, the complete variable domain is KAGVTQTPRYLIKTRGQQVTLSCSPISGHRSVSWYQQTPGQGLQFLFEYFSETQRNKGNFPGRFSGRQFSNSRSEMNVSTLELGDSALYLCASSPGGPRVTEAFFGQGTRLTVV.

V and J are TRBV7-2 and TRBJ1-2, with 7 bases fitting TRBD1. Germline lookup yields CDR1 SGHTA and CDR2 FQGNSA. With 11 bases clipped from V and 3 bases from J, the junction kept 6 bases outside the gene matches. The length of the CDR3 is 12 residues. CDR3 residues: CAGYRGDYGYTF. The CDR3 DNA is TGTGCCGGATACAGGGGCGACTATGGCTACACCTTC. The entire variable domain, with the rest obtained from reference TRBV7-2 and TRBJ1-2, is as follows: GAGVSQSPSNKVTEKGKDVELRCDPISGHTALYWYRQSLGQGLEFLIYFQGNSAPDKSGLPSDRFSAERTGGSVSTLTIQRTQQEDSAVYLCAGYRGDYGYTFGSGTRLTVV.

The genes are TRBV12-3 or TRBV12-4 and TRBJ2-1; 14 nucleotides align to TRBD2. V lost 5 bases, J lost 7 bases, and 10 bases stayed unmatched. The CDR3 length is 17 residues. The CDR3 loop is CASSPSRLAGGPNEQFF. The CDR3, as DNA: TGTGCCAGCAGTCCCAGCCGACTAGCGGGAGGGCCAAATGAGCAGTTCTTC.

In its sample, this clonotype was seen a few times. In nucleotides, the CDR3 is TGTGCCAGCAGTTTTGCAGGGGCTTACCAAGAGACCCAGTACTTC. This codes for CASSFAGAYQETQYF. V is TRBV28 and J is TRBJ2-5; a weak D match, TRBD1 (6 bases). Germline-derived CDR1 and CDR2 are MDHEN and SYDVKM. The length of the CDR3 is 15 residues. V lost 3 bases to trimming and J lost 0 bases, with 11 bases between them.

The V and J genes are TRBV5-5 and TRBJ2-7, with D unresolved. This CDR3 spans 13 amino acids. CDR1 is SGHKS, CDR2 YYEKEE, per germline (reference sequence). V was cut by 1 base and J by 7 bases, with 12 bases left in between. The DNA of the CDR3 is TGTGCCAGCAGCTTGCTCACCTTTGAAGAGCAGTACTTC. Protein sequence: CASSLLTFEEQYF.

This rearrangement joins TRBV10-3 to TRBJ2-7; D uncertain. CDR1 and CDR2 from the germline V gene are ENHRY and SYGVKD. This CDR3 has 14 amino acids. Trimming stripped 2 bases from V and 4 bases from J, with 12 bases between. CDR3 amino acids: CAISEAGGDYEQYV. CDR3 DNA sequence: TGTGCCATCAGTGAGGCAGGTGGGGATTACGAGCAGTACGTC.

This chain links TRBV7-8 with TRBJ2-7; 9 nucleotides align to TRBD2. CDR3 length: 14 residues. V was clipped by 3 bases and J by 2 bases; unmatched bases: 2. Germline-derived CDR1 and CDR2 are SGHVS and FQNEAQ. CDR3 residues: CASSLASGTYEQYV. The CDR3 region has the DNA TGTGCCAGCAGCTTGGCTAGCGGGACCTACGAGCAGTACGTC.

The chain recombines TRBV6-5 with TRBJ1-2; D might be TRBD1 (5 bases). The CDR3 runs to 17 residues. V was shortened by 1 base and J by 2 bases, with 17 bases between the two germline ends. Germline V gene lookup returns CDR1 MNHEY and CDR2 SVGAGI. CDR3 DNA: TGTGCCAGCAGTTACTTGACCGGGATTAACAGGAACTATGGCTACACCTTC. It specifies CASSYLTGINRNYGYTF.

V usage is TRBV12-3 or TRBV12-4 and J usage is TRBJ2-3, with 7 nucleotides matching TRBD2. Trimming took 2 bases from V and 3 from J; bases not matched to a gene: 5. CDR3 length equals 15 residues. The chain's CDR3 is CASSLREDGTDTQYF. The CDR3 DNA reads TGTGCCAGCAGTTTACGGGAGGATGGGACAGATACGCAGTATTTT.

The chain is built from TRBV2 and TRBJ1-2; no reliable D call. The CDR3 covers 12 residues. Trimming removed 5 bases from V and 6 bases from J, with 10 bases in between. Germline V gives CDR1 SNHLY, CDR2 FYNNEI. CDR3 nucleotides: TGTGCCAGCAGTTACGGGTTGGATGGCTACACCTTC. Amino acid sequence: CASSYGLDGYTF.

V is TRBV9 and J is TRBJ2-3; TRBD2 matches 10 bases. This CDR3 has 16 residues. In germline, CDR1 is SGDLS, CDR2 YYNGEE. V was pared by 4 bases and J by 2 bases, with 7 bases of the junction left unmatched. CDR3 sequence: CASSLQTSGYTDTQYF. The CDR3 DNA sequence: TGTGCCAGCAGCCTCCAGACTAGCGGGTACACAGATACGCAGTATTTT.